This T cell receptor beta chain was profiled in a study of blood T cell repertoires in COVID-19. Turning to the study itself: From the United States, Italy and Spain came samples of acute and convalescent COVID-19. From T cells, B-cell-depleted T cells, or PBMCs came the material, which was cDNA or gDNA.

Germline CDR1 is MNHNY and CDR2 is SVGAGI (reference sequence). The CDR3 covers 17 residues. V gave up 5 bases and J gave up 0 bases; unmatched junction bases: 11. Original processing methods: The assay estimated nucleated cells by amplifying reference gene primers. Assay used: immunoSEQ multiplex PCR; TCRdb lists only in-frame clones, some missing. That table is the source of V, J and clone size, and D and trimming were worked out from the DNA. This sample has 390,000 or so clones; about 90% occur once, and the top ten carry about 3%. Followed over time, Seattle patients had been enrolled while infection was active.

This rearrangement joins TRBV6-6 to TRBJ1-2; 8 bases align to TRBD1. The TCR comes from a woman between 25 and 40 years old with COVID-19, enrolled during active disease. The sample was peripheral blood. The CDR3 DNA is TGTGCCAGCAGTCTCCGGGACAGGAGAAGTACTAACTATGGCTACACCTTC. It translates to CASSLRDRRSTNYGYTF.